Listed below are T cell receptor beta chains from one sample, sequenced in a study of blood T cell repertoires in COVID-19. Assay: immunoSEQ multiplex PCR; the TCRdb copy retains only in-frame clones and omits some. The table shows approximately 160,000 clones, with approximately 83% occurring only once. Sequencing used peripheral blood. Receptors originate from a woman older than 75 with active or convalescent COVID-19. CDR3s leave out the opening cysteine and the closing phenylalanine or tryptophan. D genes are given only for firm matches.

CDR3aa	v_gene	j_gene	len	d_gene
ATSRGRDSQETQY	TRBV15	TRBJ2-5	13	NA
ASSEGSGSNYGYT	TRBV25-1	TRBJ1-2	13	NA
ASSSRQGRTDTQY	TRBV7-2	TRBJ2-3	13	TRBD1
ASSSQGVETQY	TRBV19	TRBJ2-5	11	NA
SVVIDNSGNTIY	TRBV29-1	TRBJ1-3	12	NA
AWSDRDNSPLH	TRBV30	TRBJ1-6	11	TRBD1
ASSQNGINEKLF	TRBV2	TRBJ1-4	12	NA
ASSLGLSTGGLY	TRBV27	TRBJ2-7	12	TRBD1
ASSPGTGGPYGYT	TRBV6-5	TRBJ1-2	13	TRBD1
ASSQDPPAGGLGGANVLT	TRBV4-3	TRBJ2-6	18	TRBD2
AISEPNPRGKGGAEAF	TRBV10-3	TRBJ1-1	16	NA
ASSLQTGGGNNSPLH	TRBV5-4	TRBJ1-6	15	TRBD1
ASSPRVFYEQY	TRBV7-2	TRBJ2-7	11	NA
ASSIRASGGPNTGELF	TRBV19	TRBJ2-2	16	TRBD2